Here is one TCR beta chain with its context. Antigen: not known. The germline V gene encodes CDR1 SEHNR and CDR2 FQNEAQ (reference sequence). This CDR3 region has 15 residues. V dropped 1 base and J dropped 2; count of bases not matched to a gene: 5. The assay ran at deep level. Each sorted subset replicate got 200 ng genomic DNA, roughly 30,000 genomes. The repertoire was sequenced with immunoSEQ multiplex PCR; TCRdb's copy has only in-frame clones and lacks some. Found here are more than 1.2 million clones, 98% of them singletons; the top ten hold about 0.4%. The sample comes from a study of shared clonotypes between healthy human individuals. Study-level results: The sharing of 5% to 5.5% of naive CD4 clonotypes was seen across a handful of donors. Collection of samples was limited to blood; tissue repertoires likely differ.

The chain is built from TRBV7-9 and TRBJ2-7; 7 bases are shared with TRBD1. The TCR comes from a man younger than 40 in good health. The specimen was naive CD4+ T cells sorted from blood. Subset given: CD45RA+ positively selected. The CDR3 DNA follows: TGTGCCAGCAGCTTAGAGCTAACAGGGGCCTACGAGCAGTACTTC. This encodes CASSLELTGAYEQYF.